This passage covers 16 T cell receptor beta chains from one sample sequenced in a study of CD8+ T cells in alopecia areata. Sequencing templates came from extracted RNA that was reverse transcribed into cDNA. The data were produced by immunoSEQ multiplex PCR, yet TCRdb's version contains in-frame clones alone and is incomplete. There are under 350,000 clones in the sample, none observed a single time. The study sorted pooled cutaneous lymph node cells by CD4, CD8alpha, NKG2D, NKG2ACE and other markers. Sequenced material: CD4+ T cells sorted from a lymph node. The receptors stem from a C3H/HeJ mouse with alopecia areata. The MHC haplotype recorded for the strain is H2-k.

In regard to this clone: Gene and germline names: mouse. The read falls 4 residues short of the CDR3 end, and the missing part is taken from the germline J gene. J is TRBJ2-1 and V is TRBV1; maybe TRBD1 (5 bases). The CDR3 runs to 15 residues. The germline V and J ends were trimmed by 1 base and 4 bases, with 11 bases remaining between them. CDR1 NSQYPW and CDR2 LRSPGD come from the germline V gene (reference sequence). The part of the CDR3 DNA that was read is TGCACCTGCAGTGCAGTCTCAGGGAGATATGCT. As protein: CTCSAVSGRYA. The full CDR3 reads CTCSAVSGRYAEQFF.

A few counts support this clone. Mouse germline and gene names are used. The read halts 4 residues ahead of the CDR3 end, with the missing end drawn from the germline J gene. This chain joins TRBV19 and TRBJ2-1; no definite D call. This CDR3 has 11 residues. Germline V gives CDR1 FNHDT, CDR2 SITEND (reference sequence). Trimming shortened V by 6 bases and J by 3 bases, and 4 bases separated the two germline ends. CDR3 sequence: CASTSYAEQFF. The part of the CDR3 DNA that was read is TGTGCCAGCACCTCCTATGCT.

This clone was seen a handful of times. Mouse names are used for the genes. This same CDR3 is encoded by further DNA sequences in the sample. This CDR3 reads CASSQSGTGGYAEQFF. The CDR3 DNA, read in part, is TGTGCCAGCAGCCAATCCGGGACTGGGGGCTATGCT. The chain couples TRBV5 to TRBJ2-1; 11 bases match TRBD2. From the germline J gene comes the end of the CDR3, since the read stops 4 residues before it. J lost 3 bases, V lost 2 bases, and 3 bases had no gene match. This CDR3 has 16 residues. CDR1 and CDR2 from the germline V gene are LGHNA and YNLKQL (reference sequence).

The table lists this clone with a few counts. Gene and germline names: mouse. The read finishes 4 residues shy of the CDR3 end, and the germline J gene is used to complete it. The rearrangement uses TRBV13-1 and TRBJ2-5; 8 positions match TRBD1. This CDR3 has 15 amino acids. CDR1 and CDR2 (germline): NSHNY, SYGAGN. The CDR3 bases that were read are TGTGCCAGCAGTGATGCACACAGGGGGGAAGAC. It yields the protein CASSDAHRGED. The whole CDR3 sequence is CASSDAHRGEDTQYF.

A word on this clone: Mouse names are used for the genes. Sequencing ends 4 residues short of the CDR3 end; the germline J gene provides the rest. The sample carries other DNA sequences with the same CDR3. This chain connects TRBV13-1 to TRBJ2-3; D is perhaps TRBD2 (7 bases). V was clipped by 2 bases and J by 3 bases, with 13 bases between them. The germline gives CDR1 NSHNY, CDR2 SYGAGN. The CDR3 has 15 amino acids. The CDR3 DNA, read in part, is TGTGCCAGCAGTGAGGCGGGGGGCGCGGCAGAA. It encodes CASSEAGGAAE. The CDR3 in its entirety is CASSEAGGAAETLYF.

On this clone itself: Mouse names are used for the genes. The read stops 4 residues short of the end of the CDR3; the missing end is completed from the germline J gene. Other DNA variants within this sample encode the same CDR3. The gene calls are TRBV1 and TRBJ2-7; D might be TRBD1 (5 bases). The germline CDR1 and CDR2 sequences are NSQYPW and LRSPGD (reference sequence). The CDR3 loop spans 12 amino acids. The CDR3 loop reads CTCSAGGDEQYF. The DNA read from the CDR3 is TGCACCTGCAGTGCAGGAGGGGAT.

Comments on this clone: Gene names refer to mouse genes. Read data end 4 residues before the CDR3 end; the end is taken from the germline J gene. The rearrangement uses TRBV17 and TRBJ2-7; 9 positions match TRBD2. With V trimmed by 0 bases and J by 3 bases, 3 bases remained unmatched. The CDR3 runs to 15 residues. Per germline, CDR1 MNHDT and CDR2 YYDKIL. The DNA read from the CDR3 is TGTGCTAGCAGTAGAGATCAACTGGGGGGCTAT. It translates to CASSRDQLGGY. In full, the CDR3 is CASSRDQLGGYEQYF.

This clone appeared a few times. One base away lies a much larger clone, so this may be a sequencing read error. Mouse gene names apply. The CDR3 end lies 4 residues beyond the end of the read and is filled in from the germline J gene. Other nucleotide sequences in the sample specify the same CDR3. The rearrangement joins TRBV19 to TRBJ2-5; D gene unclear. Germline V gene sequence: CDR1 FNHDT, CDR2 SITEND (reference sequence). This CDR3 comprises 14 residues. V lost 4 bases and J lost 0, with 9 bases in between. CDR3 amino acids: CASSGTVNQDTQYF. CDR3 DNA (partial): TGTGCCAGCAGTGGAACAGTTAACCAAGAC.

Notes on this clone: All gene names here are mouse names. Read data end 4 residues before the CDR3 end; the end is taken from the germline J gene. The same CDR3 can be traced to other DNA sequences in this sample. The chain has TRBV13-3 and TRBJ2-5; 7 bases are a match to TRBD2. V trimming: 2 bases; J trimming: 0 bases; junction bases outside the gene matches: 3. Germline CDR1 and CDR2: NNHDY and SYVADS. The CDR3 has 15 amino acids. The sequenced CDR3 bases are TGTGCCAGCAGTGAACCGGGGGGGAACCAAGAC. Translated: CASSEPGGNQD. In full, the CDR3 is CASSEPGGNQDTQYF.

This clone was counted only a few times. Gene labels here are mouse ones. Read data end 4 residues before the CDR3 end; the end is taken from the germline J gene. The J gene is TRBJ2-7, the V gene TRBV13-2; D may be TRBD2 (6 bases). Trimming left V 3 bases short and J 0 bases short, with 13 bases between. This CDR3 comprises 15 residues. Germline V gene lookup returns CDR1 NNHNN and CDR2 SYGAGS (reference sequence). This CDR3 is CASGAPGLSSYEQYF. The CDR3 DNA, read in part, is TGTGCCAGCGGTGCTCCGGGACTTAGCTCCTAT.

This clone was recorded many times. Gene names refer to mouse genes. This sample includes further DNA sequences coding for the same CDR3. The CDR3 here is CASSEEGDSDYTF. The CDR3 bases that were read are TGTGCCAGCAGTGAGGAGGGGGACTCC. The V gene is TRBV13-1, the J gene TRBJ1-2, with a weak D call TRBD1 (6 bases). Read sequence stops 4 residues before the CDR3 end, and the germline J gene provides the missing end. This CDR3 is built from 13 residues. Deletions cut 2 bases from V and 3 bases from J, with 8 bases between. Germline V gene lookup returns CDR1 NSHNY and CDR2 SYGAGN.

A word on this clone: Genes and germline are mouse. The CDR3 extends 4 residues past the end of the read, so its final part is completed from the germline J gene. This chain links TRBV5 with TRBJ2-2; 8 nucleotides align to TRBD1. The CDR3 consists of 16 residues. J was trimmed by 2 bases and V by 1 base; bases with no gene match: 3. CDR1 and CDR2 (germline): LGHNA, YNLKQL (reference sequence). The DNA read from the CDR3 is TGTGCCAGCAGCCAAGGCAGGGGGCTCAACACCGGG. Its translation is CASSQGRGLNTG. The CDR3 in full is CASSQGRGLNTGQLYF.

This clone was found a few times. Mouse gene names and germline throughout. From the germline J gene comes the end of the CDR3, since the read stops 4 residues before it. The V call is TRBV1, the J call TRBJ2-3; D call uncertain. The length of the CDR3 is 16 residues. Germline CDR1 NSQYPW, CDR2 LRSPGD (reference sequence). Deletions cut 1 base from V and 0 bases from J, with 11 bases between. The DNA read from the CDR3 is TGCACCTGCAGTGCAGCCAGATCTCCTAGTGCAGAA. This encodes CTCSAARSPSAE. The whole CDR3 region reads CTCSAARSPSAETLYF.

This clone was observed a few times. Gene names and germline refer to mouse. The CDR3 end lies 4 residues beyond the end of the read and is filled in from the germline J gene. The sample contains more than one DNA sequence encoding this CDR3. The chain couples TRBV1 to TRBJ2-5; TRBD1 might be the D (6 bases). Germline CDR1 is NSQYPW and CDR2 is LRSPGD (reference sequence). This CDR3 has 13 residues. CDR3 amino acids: CTCSAQGRDTQYF. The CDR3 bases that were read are TGCACCTGCAGTGCACAGGGGCGGGAC.

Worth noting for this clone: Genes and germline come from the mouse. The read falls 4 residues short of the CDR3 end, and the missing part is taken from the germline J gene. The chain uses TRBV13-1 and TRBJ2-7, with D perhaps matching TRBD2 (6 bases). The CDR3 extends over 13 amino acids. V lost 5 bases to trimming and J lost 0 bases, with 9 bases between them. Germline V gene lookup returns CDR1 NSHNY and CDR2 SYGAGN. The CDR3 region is CASRNWDSYEQYF. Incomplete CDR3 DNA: TGTGCCAGCAGGAACTGGGACTCCTAT.

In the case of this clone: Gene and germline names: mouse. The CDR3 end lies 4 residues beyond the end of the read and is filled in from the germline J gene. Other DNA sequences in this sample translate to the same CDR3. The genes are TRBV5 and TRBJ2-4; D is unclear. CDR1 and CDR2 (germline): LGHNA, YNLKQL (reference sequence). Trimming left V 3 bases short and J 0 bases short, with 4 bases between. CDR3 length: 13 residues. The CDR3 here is CASSQGSQNTLYF. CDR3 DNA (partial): TGTGCCAGCAGCCAGGGTAGTCAAAAC.